The 24 T cell receptor beta chains listed next were all sequenced from one sample in a study of immune evolution from preneoplasia to lung adenocarcinoma. TCRdb's table, derived via immunoSEQ multiplex PCR, lists solely in-frame clones and lacks some. The data hold several thousand clones, with roughly three quarters observed a single time. The sequenced sample was FFPE adjacent normal lung tissue. Every receptor here comes from a person between 60 and 79 years old with lung adenocarcinoma.

The chain carries TRBV10-3 and TRBJ1-4, with 9 nucleotides matching TRBD1. The CDR3 has 13 residues. CDR1 and CDR2 from the germline V gene are ENHRY and SYGVKD. V shed 9 bases and J 8 bases; nucleotides not matched to a gene: 7. The CDR3 loop is CAIGQGSKEKLFF. The CDR3 coding sequence is TGTGCCATAGGACAGGGGTCGAAGGAAAAACTGTTTTTT.

The CDR3, as DNA: TGTGCCAGCAGCCCTCTGGGAGCGGGAGGGGACACCGGGGAGCTGTTTTTT. It is translated as CASSPLGAGGDTGELFF. This sequence joins TRBV27 and TRBJ2-2; 10 nucleotides match TRBD2. CDR3 length equals 17 residues. The junction had 10 bases not matched to a gene; V was cut back by 6 bases and J by 3 bases. Germline values: CDR1 MNHEY, CDR2 SMNVEV (reference sequence).

The rearrangement links TRBV5-1 to TRBJ2-2, with D possibly matching TRBD1 (6 bases). The CDR3 length is 13 residues. Looked up from germline, CDR1 is SGHRS and CDR2 is YFSETQ. V shed 3 bases and J shed 4 bases, with 7 bases lying between them. In DNA, the CDR3 is TGCGCCAGCAGCTCAGGGGTCACCGGGGAGCTGTTTTTT. Protein: CASSSGVTGELFF.

The chain carries TRBV30 and TRBJ2-5; perhaps D is TRBD1 or TRBD2 (6 bases each). Germline assignment: CDR1 GTSNPN and CDR2 SVGIG (reference sequence). V lost 4 bases and J lost 5, with 14 bases in between. The CDR3 sequence is 13 residues long. The CDR3 protein is CAWNRGRRETQYF. The CDR3, as DNA: TGTGCCTGGAACCGGGGGCGGAGGGAGACCCAGTACTTC.

This clone was detected only a few times. The chain has TRBV6-6 and TRBJ1-5, with 7 bases lining up with TRBD1. Germline V gene lookup returns CDR1 MNHNY and CDR2 SVGAGI (reference sequence). V was pared by 5 bases and J by 0 bases, with 7 bases of the junction left unmatched. This CDR3 contains 16 residues. The CDR3 loop is CASSKRQGGSNQPQHF. Written as DNA, the CDR3 is TGTGCCAGCAGTAAGAGGCAGGGGGGTAGCAATCAGCCCCAGCATTTT.

This clone occurred a few times. The chain has TRBV7-2 and TRBJ2-1, with 8 bases identical to TRBD1. This CDR3 has 14 amino acids. The V gene's germline CDR1 is SGHTA and CDR2 FQGNSA. V gave up 1 base and J gave up 9 bases; unmatched junction bases: 5. The CDR3 here is CASSLVQQGGEQFF. The CDR3 DNA is TGTGCCAGCAGCTTAGTACAACAGGGGGGTGAGCAGTTCTTC.

The genes are TRBV7-9 and TRBJ2-5, with 10 bases fitting TRBD2. The CDR3 is 19 residues long. The germline V gene encodes CDR1 SEHNR and CDR2 FQNEAQ (reference sequence). V lost 0 bases, J lost 4 bases, and 14 bases stayed unmatched. The DNA of the CDR3 is TGTGCCAGCAGCTTAGCGCGAGGTGTTACTAGCGGGGCGGGAGAGACCCAGTACTTC. Encoded protein: CASSLARGVTSGAGETQYF.

Only a few counts were recorded for this clone. The rearrangement uses TRBV6-1 and TRBJ2-1; D perhaps matches TRBD1 (5 bases). CDR3 length: 13 residues. CDR1 is MNHNS and CDR2 is SASEGT in the germline V gene. V was pared by 6 bases and J by 7 bases, with 13 bases between. CDR3: CASSMKGENEQFF. CDR3 bases: TGTGCCAGCAGCATGAAAGGGGAAAATGAGCAGTTCTTC.

The chain is built from TRBV6-5 and TRBJ2-7, with D possibly matching TRBD1 (6 bases). From germline, CDR1 is MNHEY and CDR2 SVGAGI. V was shortened by 5 bases and J by 4 bases, with 15 bases between the two germline ends. The CDR3 runs 14 residues. The CDR3 DNA follows: TGTGCCAGCAGTGAGACCGGGACACCGTACGAGCAGTACGTC. Residues: CASSETGTPYEQYV.

This sequence joins TRBV9 and TRBJ2-7; D remains ambiguous. This CDR3 is built from 14 residues. Looked up from germline, CDR1 is SGDLS and CDR2 is YYNGEE. Trimming removed 2 bases at V and 2 bases at J, with 11 bases between. The CDR3 sequence: CASSVSTDTYEQYF. CDR3 coding DNA: TGTGCCAGCAGCGTTTCTACAGATACCTACGAGCAGTACTTC.

This clone was detected only a few times. The same CDR3 also results from other DNA sequences found in this sample. This CDR3 reads CASRSGDEQFF. The CDR3, as DNA: TGTGCCAGCAGGTCCGGGGATGAGCAGTTCTTC. The chain employs TRBV2 and TRBJ2-1, with a tentative D call TRBD2 (5 bases). This CDR3 is 11 amino acids long. Looked up from germline, CDR1 is SNHLY and CDR2 is FYNNEI. V was shortened by 6 bases and J by 8 bases, with 8 bases between the two germline ends.

This clone has just one count. This chain connects TRBV15 to TRBJ2-3; 8 nucleotides match TRBD2. The germline CDR1 and CDR2 sequences are LNHNV and YYDKDF (reference sequence). Trimming at V came to 5 bases and at J to 4 bases, leaving 14 bases not matched to a gene. The CDR3 runs 17 residues. The DNA of the CDR3 is TGTGCCACCAGCGAGGCTGGTGGCGGGAGGAGCCCAGATACGCAGTATTTT. It is translated as CATSEAGGGRSPDTQYF.

The gene calls are TRBV2 and TRBJ2-1; 7 bases align to TRBD2. There are 14 residues in the CDR3. The V gene's germline CDR1 is SNHLY and CDR2 FYNNEI. V was clipped by 6 bases and J by 0 bases; unmatched bases: 2. The CDR3 nucleotides read TGTGCCAGCAGAGGCGGGAGCTCCTACAATGAGCAGTTCTTC. As protein: CASRGGSSYNEQFF.

The V and J genes are TRBV6-6 and TRBJ2-1; TRBD1 matches 7 bases. CDR1 is MNHNY, CDR2 SVGAGI, per germline (reference sequence). V trimming: 4 bases; J trimming: 0 bases; junction bases outside the gene matches: 6. The CDR3 length is 16 residues. The CDR3 sequence is CASSLDRDSSYNEQFF. DNA of the CDR3: TGTGCCAGCAGTTTAGACCGGGACAGCTCCTACAATGAGCAGTTCTTC.

CDR3 amino acids: CASRLSGTGGEKLFF. CDR3 sequence (DNA): TGTGCCAGCAGACTATCCGGGACAGGAGGTGAAAAACTGTTTTTT. The chain uses TRBV14 and TRBJ1-4, with 8 positions matching TRBD1. V gave up 6 bases and J gave up 7 bases; unmatched junction bases: 10. The CDR3 runs to 15 residues. The V gene's germline CDR1 is SGHDN and CDR2 FVKESK.

The chain carries TRBV11-2 and TRBJ2-3; D might be TRBD1 (5 bases). V gave up 0 bases and J gave up 6 bases, with 16 bases separating them. CDR1 SGHAT and CDR2 FQNNGV come from the germline V gene. CDR3 length equals 16 residues. CDR3 in amino acids: CASSLDRQGIVDTQYF. CDR3 sequence (DNA): TGTGCCAGCAGCTTAGATCGGCAGGGCATCGTGGATACGCAGTATTTT.

The chain has TRBV7-6 and TRBJ2-2, with TRBD1 matching 8 bases. The CDR3 runs 16 residues. V trimming: 1 base; J trimming: 7 bases; junction bases outside the gene matches: 8. In germline, CDR1 is SGHVS, CDR2 FNYEAQ. CDR3 DNA sequence: TGTGCCAGCAGCTTAGAGGCTGACAGGGGCGGCGGGGAGCTGTTTTTT. This codes for CASSLEADRGGGELFF.

This chain connects TRBV5-4 to TRBJ2-2; 9 nucleotides agree with TRBD1. The CDR3 is made up of 17 amino acids. Germline values: CDR1 SGHNT, CDR2 YYREEE (reference sequence). J gave up 3 bases and V 4 bases, and 10 bases lay outside the gene matches. In nucleotides, the CDR3 is TGTGCCAGCAGCGGGAACAGGGGGCTCGGGGACACCGGGGAGCTGTTTTTT. This codes for CASSGNRGLGDTGELFF.

The V and J genes are TRBV6-5 and TRBJ2-7, with 7 bases that match TRBD1. V lost 2 bases, J lost 4 bases, and 8 bases stayed unmatched. Germline assignment: CDR1 MNHEY and CDR2 SVGAGI. The CDR3 contains 15 residues. This CDR3 reads CASSYGDRTIYEQYF. In DNA, the CDR3 is TGTGCCAGCAGTTACGGGGACAGAACTATTTACGAGCAGTACTTC.

The J gene is TRBJ1-2, the V gene TRBV29-1; no definite D call. V dropped 6 bases and J dropped 8 bases, with 10 bases sitting between them. This CDR3 is 10 amino acids long. CDR1 is SQVTM, CDR2 ANQGSEA, per germline. The CDR3 reads CSVDLKGYTF. The CDR3 nucleotides are TGCAGCGTAGACCTGAAGGGCTACACCTTC.

The chain employs TRBV2 and TRBJ2-2; 9 positions match TRBD2. This CDR3 spans 13 amino acids. V was clipped by 7 bases and J by 5 bases; unmatched bases: 2. In germline, CDR1 is SNHLY, CDR2 FYNNEI. The DNA of the CDR3 is TGTGCCAGCATGACTAGCGGAACCGGGGAGCTGTTTTTT. It yields the protein CASMTSGTGELFF.

This clone is large (0.1 to 1%). The chain is built from TRBV6-6 and TRBJ2-7; D is ambiguous. The CDR3 loop spans 11 amino acids. The ends were cut back, 9 bases at V and 3 bases at J, with 9 bases in the middle. Per germline, CDR1 MNHNY and CDR2 SVGAGI (reference sequence). CDR3 sequence reads: CARLQFYEQYV. CDR3 sequence (DNA): TGTGCCAGATTACAGTTCTACGAGCAGTACGTC.

This chain uses TRBV11-2 with TRBJ2-3; 9 bases are shared with TRBD2. The CDR3 has 15 amino acids. V lost 5 bases and J lost 8; bases outside the gene matches: 11. Germline values: CDR1 SGHAT, CDR2 FQNNGV. The CDR3 spells CASSRPSGTFGTQYF. The CDR3 DNA reads as TGTGCCAGCAGCCGCCCTAGCGGGACTTTTGGTACGCAGTATTTT.

V and J are TRBV6-4 and TRBJ2-3, with a weak D call TRBD1 (6 bases). The CDR3 loop spans 16 amino acids. CDR1 is MRHNA and CDR2 is SNTAGT in the germline V gene. The V gene lost 0 bases and the J gene lost 0 bases, with 10 bases spanning the gap. CDR3 sequence reads: CASSDSGHSSTDTQYF. In DNA form, the CDR3 reads TGTGCCAGCAGTGACTCGGGACATTCTAGCACAGATACGCAGTATTTT.